The present T cell receptor (beta chain) was sequenced within a study of blood T cell repertoires in COVID-19. Overall study context: Researchers got acute and convalescent COVID-19 samples from the United States, Italy and Spain.

Per the original methods: Researchers report that nucleated cell counts were estimated from reference gene primer amplification. The assay was immunoSEQ multiplex PCR, and TCRdb's table has in-frame clones only and misses some. From that table come the V and J calls and clone size; the DNA was used to work out D and trimming. The data contain roughly 90,000 clones, 89% of them seen just once; the ten biggest clones take up about 5.2%. V gave up 8 bases and J gave up 10 bases; unmatched junction bases: 8. This CDR3 has 12 residues. Germline CDR1 LNHDA, CDR2 SQIVND (reference sequence). This receptor was taken from a woman aged 80 or over with active COVID-19. V and J are TRBV19 and TRBJ1-1, with TRBD1 matching 9 bases. Sequenced input: peripheral blood. In DNA, the CDR3 is TGTGCCAGTGACCACAGGGGGCAAAGAGCTTTCTTT. The encoded protein is CASDHRGQRAFF.